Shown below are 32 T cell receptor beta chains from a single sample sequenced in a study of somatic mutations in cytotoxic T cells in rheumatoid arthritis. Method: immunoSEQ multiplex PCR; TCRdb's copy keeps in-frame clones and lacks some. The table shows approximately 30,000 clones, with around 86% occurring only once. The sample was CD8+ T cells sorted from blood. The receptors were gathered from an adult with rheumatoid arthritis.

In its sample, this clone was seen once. CDR3 protein: CASSLAGISQPQHF. The CDR3 nucleotides are TGTGCCAGCAGTTTAGCTGGGATAAGTCAGCCCCAGCATTTT. V is TRBV28 and J is TRBJ1-5; D remains unclear. The germline gives CDR1 MDHEN, CDR2 SYDVKM. The V end was cut by 2 bases, the J end by 6 bases, with 11 bases between. The CDR3 is made up of 14 amino acids.

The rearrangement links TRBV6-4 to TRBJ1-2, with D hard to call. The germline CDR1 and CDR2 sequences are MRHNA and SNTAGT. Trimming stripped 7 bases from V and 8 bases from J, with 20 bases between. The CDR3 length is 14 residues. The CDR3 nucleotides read TGTGCCAGCACCCCCCCCAGGACCACGGGCGGCTACACCTTC. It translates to CASTPPRTTGGYTF.

The CDR3 DNA follows: TGTGCCAGCAGCATGACAGGGAACACTGAAGCTTTCTTT. Amino acid sequence: CASSMTGNTEAFF. The chain employs TRBV7-9 and TRBJ1-1; D possibly corresponds to TRBD1 (6 bases). Germline CDR1 SEHNR, CDR2 FQNEAQ (reference sequence). V lost 5 bases to trimming and J lost 1 base, with 8 bases between them. CDR3 length equals 13 residues.

The CDR3 region has the DNA TGTGCCAGCAGGGGACAGGGGGCTGTTGAAAAACTGTTTTTT. This encodes CASRGQGAVEKLFF. The chain has TRBV28 and TRBJ1-4; 12 bases agree with TRBD1. This CDR3 is 14 amino acids long. Germline V gene data show CDR1 as MDHEN and CDR2 as SYDVKM. Trimming cost V 6 bases and J 7 bases; bases outside gene matches: 3. Full variable domain (rest looked up from reference TRBV28 and TRBJ1-4): DVKVTQSSRYLVKRTGEKVFLECVQDMDHENMFWYRQDPGLGLRLIYFSYDVKMKEKGDIPEGYSVSREKKERFSLILESASTNQTSMYLCASRGQGAVEKLFFGSGTQLSVL.

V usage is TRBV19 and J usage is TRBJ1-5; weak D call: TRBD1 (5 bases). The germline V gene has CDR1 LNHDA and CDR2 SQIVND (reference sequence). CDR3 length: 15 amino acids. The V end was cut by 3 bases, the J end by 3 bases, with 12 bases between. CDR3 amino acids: CASSIGGTVNQPQHF. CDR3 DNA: TGTGCCAGTAGTATCGGGGGAACAGTCAATCAGCCCCAGCATTTT.

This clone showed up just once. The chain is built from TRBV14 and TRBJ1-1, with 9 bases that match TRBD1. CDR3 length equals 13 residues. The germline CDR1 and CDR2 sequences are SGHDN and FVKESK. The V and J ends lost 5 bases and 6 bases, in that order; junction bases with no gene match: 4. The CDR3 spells CASSGGTGPEAFF. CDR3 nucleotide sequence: TGTGCCAGCAGCGGCGGGACAGGGCCTGAAGCTTTCTTT.

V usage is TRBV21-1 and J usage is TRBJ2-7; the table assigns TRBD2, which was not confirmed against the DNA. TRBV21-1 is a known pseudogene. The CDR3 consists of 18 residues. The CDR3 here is CASSNLGLAAFSSYEQYF. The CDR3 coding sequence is TGTGCCAGCAGCAACCTGGGACTAGCCGCATTTAGCTCCTACGAGCAGTACTTC.

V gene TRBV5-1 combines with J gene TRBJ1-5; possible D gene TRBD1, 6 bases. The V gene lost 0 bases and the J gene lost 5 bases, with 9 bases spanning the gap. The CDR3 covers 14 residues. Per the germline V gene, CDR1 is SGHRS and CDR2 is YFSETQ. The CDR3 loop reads CASSLVTGHQPQHF. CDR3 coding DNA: TGCGCCAGCAGCTTGGTAACAGGGCATCAGCCCCAGCATTTT.

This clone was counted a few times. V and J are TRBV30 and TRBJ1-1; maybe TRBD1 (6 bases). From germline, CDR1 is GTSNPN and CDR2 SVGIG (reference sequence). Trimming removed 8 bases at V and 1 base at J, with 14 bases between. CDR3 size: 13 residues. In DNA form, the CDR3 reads TGTGCCGGACAGACAAGAACGAACACTGAAGCTTTCTTT. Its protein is CAGQTRTNTEAFF.

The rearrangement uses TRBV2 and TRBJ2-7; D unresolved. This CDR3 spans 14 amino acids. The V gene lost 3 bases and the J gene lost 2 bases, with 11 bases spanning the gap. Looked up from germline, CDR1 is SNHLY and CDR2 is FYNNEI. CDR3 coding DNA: TGTGCCAGCAGTGACCCGATATCGACCTACGAGCAGTACTTC. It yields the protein CASSDPISTYEQYF.

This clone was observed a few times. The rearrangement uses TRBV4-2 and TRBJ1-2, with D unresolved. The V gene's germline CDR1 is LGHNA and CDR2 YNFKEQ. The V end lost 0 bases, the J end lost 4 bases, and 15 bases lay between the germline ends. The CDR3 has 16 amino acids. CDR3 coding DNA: TGTGCCAGCAGCCAAGATCTTGTGCCCCAGTCCTATGGCTACACCTTC. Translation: CASSQDLVPQSYGYTF.

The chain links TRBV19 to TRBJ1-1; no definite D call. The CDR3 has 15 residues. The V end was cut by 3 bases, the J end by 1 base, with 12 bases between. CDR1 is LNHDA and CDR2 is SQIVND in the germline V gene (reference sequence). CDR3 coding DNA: TGTGCCAGTAGTATTGCGGGAGGCCCGAACACTGAAGCTTTCTTT. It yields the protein CASSIAGGPNTEAFF.

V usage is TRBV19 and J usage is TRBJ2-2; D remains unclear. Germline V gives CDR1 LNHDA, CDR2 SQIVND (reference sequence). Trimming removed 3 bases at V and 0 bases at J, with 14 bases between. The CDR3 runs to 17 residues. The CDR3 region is CASSIVEWATNTGELFF. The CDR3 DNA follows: TGTGCCAGTAGTATCGTTGAGTGGGCAACGAACACCGGGGAGCTGTTTTTT.

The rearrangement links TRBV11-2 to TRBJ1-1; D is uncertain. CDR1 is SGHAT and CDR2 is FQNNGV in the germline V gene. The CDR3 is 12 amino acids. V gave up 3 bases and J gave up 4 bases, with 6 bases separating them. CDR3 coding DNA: TGTGCCAGCAGCTTTAAGGGCACTGAAGCTTTCTTT. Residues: CASSFKGTEAFF.

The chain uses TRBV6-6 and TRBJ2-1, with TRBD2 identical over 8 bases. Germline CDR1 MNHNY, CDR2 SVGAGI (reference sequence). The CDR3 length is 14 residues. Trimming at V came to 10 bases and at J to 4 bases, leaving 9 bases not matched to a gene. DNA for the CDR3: TGTGCCATCAAGGCGGGGGGCGCGTACAATGAGCAGTTCTTC. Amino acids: CAIKAGGAYNEQFF.

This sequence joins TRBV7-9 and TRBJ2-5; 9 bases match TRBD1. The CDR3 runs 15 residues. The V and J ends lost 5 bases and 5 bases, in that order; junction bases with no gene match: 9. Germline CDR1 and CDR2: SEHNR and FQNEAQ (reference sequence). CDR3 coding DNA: TGTGCCAGCAGCCCCGGAGGAGGGACAGGGGAGACCCAGTACTTC. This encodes CASSPGGGTGETQYF.

The CDR3 DNA is TGCGCCAGCAGCCAAGACGGGGTAGGCCGGGAGGAAAAACTGTTTTTT. It yields the protein CASSQDGVGREEKLFF. This chain uses TRBV4-1 with TRBJ1-4; no clear D gene. Trimming removed 0 bases from V and 8 bases from J, with 16 bases in between. This CDR3 has 16 amino acids. The V gene's germline CDR1 is MGHRA and CDR2 YSYEKL.

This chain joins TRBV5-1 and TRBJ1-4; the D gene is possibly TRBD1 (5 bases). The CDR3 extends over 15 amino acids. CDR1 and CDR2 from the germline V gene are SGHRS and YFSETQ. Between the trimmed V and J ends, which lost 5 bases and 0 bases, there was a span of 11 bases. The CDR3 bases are TGCGCCAGCAGACCGAAGGACACAACTAATGAAAAACTGTTTTTT. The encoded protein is CASRPKDTTNEKLFF.

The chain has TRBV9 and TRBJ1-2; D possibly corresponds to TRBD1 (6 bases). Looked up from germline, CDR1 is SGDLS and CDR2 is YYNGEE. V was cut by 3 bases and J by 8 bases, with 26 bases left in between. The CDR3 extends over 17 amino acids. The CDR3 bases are TGTGCCAGCAGCGGCCCCACCGCCGGGACAAAACCCGGGGGCTACACCTTC. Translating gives CASSGPTAGTKPGGYTF.

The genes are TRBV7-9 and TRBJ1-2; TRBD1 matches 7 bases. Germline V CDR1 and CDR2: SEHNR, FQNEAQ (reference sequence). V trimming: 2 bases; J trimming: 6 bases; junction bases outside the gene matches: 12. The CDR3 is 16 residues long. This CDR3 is CASSLPSGQPPDGYTF. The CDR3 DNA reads TGTGCCAGCAGCTTACCTTCGGGACAGCCCCCTGATGGCTACACCTTC.

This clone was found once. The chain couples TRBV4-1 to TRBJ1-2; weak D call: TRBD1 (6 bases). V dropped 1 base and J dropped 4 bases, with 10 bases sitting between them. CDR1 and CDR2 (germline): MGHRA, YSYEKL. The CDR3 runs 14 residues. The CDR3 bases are TGCGCCAGCAGCCAAGGCAACAGGGTCTATGGCTACACCTTC. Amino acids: CASSQGNRVYGYTF.

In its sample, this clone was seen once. The DNA for the CDR3 is TGTGCCAGTAGTATCTCATCAAGTAGCGGCTACAATGAGCAGTTCTTC. Translated: CASSISSSSGYNEQFF. The gene calls are TRBV19 and TRBJ2-1, with a weak D call TRBD2 (6 bases). With 3 bases removed from V and 3 bases from J, the gap between germline ends came to 15 bases. This CDR3 spans 16 amino acids. Germline V lookup: CDR1 LNHDA, CDR2 SQIVND (reference sequence).

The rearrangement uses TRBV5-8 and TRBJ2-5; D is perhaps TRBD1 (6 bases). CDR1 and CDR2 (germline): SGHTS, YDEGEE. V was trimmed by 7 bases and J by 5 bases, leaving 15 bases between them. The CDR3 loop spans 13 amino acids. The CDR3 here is CASQGARGETQYF. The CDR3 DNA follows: TGTGCCAGCCAGGGAGCGAGGGGGGAGACCCAGTACTTC. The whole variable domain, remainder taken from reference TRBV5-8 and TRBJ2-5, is EAGVTQSPTHLIKTRGQQATLRCSPISGHTSVYWYQQALGLGLQFLLWYDEGEERNRGNFPPRFSGRQFPNYSSELNVNALELEDSALYLCASQGARGETQYFGPGTRLLVL.

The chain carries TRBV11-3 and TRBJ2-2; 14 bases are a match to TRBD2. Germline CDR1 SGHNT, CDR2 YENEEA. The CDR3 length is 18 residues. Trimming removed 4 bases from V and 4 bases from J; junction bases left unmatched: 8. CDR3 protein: CASSSRTSGRFGTGELFF. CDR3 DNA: TGTGCCAGCAGCTCACGGACTAGCGGGAGGTTTGGCACCGGGGAGCTGTTTTTT.

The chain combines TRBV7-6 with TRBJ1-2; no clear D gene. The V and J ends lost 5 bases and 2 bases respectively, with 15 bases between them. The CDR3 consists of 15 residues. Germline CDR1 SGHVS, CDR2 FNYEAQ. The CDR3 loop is CASSPRTAENYGYTF. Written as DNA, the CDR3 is TGTGCCAGCAGCCCCCGAACGGCAGAGAACTATGGCTACACCTTC.

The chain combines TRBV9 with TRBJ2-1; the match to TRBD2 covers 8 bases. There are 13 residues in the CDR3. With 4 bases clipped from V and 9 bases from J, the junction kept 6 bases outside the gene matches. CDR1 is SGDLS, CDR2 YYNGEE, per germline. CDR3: CASSQAGVSEQFF. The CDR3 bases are TGTGCCAGCAGCCAAGCGGGAGTTAGTGAGCAGTTCTTC.

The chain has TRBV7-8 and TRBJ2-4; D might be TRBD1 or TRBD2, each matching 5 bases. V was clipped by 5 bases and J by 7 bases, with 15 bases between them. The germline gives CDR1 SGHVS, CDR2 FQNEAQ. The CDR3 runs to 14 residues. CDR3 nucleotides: TGTGCCAGCAGCCCGCTAGGGACCGCGAACATTCAGTACTTC. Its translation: CASSPLGTANIQYF.

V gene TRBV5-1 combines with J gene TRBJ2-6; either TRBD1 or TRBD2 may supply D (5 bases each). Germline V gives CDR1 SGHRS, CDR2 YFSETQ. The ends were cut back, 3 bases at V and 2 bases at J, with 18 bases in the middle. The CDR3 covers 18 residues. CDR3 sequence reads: CASSYTPGRPTGANVLTF. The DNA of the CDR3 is TGCGCCAGCAGCTATACACCGGGACGGCCCACTGGGGCCAACGTCCTGACTTTC.

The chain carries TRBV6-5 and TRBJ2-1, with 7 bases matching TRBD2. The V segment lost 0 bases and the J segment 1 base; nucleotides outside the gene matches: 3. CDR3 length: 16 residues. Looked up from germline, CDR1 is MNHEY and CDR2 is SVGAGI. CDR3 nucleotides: TGTGCCAGCAGTTACTCGGGCGGGGGTTCCTACAATGAGCAGTTCTTC. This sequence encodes CASSYSGGGSYNEQFF.

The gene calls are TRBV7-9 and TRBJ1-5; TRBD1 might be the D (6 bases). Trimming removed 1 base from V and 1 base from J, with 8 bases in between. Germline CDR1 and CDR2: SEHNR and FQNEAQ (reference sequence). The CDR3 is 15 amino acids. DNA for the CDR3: TGTGCCAGCAGCTTAGTAGGGGGAAGCAATCAGCCCCAGCATTTT. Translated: CASSLVGGSNQPQHF.

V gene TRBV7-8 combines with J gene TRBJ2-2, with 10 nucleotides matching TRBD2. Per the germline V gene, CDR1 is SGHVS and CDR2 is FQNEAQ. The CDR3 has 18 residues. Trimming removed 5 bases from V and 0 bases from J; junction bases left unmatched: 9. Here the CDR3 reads CASSRSGGNHPNTGELFF. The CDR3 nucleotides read TGTGCCAGCAGCCGTAGCGGGGGGAACCACCCGAACACCGGGGAGCTGTTTTTT.

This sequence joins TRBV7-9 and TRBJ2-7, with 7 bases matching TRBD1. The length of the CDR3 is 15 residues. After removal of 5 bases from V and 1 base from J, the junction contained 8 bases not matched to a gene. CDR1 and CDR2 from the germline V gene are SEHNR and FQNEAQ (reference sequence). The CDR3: CASSRVGTVSYEQYF. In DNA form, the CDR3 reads TGTGCCAGCAGCCGCGTCGGGACAGTTTCCTACGAGCAGTACTTC.